This paragraph reports one TCR beta chain. What it binds is unknown. V lost 2 bases to trimming and J lost 10 bases; unmatched junction nucleotides: 16. CDR1 is SNHLY, CDR2 FYNNEI, per germline. CDR3 length equals 17 residues. This sample stems from a study of cytomegalovirus exposure and HLA in healthy donors. Study results and limitations: Analysis was performed later, and it showed HLA-associated TCR beta chains to be more clonally expanded than equally common others.

The donors gave bone marrow, and they were healthy. The PCR was carried out with 60 Vbeta primers and 13 Jbeta primers. TCRdb's copy holds only in-frame clones and misses some; the assay was immunoSEQ multiplex PCR. The sample carries 120,000 or so clones, 70% to 80% recorded once. The chain joins TRBV2 to TRBJ2-1; 8 bases line up with TRBD2. The TCR was taken from a woman aged 45-65 years in good health and CMV-seropositive. Sequences were obtained from PBMCs. Here the CDR3 reads CASSEREAGLGQWEQFF. CDR3 DNA sequence: TGTGCCAGCAGTGAAAGGGAGGCGGGACTAGGACAATGGGAGCAGTTCTTC. Complete variable domain (other parts from reference TRBV2 and TRBJ2-1): EPEVTQTPSHQVTQMGQEVILRCVPISNHLYFYWYRQILGQKVEFLVSFYNNEISEKSEIFDDQFSVERPDGSNFTLKIRSTKLEDSAMYFCASSEREAGLGQWEQFFGPGTRLTVL.